This entry lists 31 T cell receptor beta chains sequenced from one sample in a study of read filtering for tumor transcriptome and immune sequencing. Molecular barcoded adaptors covering alpha/delta and beta/gamma chains were used on about 0.4 ug RNA. MiXCR was run by TCRdb on the reads, yielding one entry per CDR3 protein. The data contain about 50,000 distinct CDR3 sequences, less than 20% of them singletons. The sample taken for sequencing was a population of CD138-negative cells sorted from bone marrow. The receptors derive from a donor older than 35 with multiple myeloma.

This clonotype was detected many times. The chain combines TRBV2 with TRBJ2-1; 8 bases fit TRBD2. V shed 3 bases and J 8 bases; nucleotides not matched to a gene: 6. This CDR3 has 14 residues. CDR1 SNHLY and CDR2 FYNNEI come from the germline V gene. The CDR3 DNA sequence: TGTGCCAGCAGTGAGTTAGGAGCGGGAGATGAGCAGTTCTTC. The encoded protein is CASSELGAGDEQFF. Drawing the rest from reference TRBV2 and TRBJ2-1, the complete variable domain is EPEVTQTPSHQVTQMGQEVILRCVPISNHLYFYWYRQILGQKVEFLVSFYNNEISEKSEIFDDQFSVERPDGSNFTLKIRSTKLEDSAMYFCASSELGAGDEQFFGPGTRLTVL.

This clonotype was seen repeatedly, ten times or more. The rearrangement uses TRBV7-8 and TRBJ1-6, with D perhaps matching TRBD1 (6 bases). Trimming pared 6 bases from V and 9 bases from J, leaving 21 bases between. This CDR3 is built from 16 residues. Germline V gene lookup returns CDR1 SGHVS and CDR2 FQNEAQ. As DNA, the CDR3 is TGTGCCAGCAGGGACCGGGACATATTTTCCCGTTCACCCCTCCACTTT. It codes for CASRDRDIFSRSPLHF.

In regard to this clonotype: With a much larger clone just one base away, this may be a read error. The rearrangement links TRBV20-1 to TRBJ2-4, with TRBD1 identical over 9 bases. CDR1 and CDR2 from the germline V gene are DFQATT and SNEGSKA (reference sequence). The CDR3 consists of 14 residues. CDR3 DNA: TGCAGTGCGACAGACAGGGGGGCCAAAAACATTCAGCACTTC. It is translated as CSATDRGAKNIQHF.

This clonotype was detected many times. The chain is built from TRBV14 and TRBJ2-3, with D tentatively TRBD2 (6 bases). Germline CDR1 and CDR2: SGHDN and FVKESK. V lost 0 bases, J lost 0 bases, and 13 bases lay in between. The CDR3 runs to 17 residues. The CDR3 DNA is TGTGCCAGCAGCCAAGATCCCGCGGGATCTAGCACAGATACGCAGTATTTT. Translating it yields CASSQDPAGSSTDTQYF.

This clonotype occurred a few times. A read error may explain this, as a much larger clone is one base away. This chain links TRBV7-2 with TRBJ2-1; D is uncertain. The CDR3 is 15 amino acids. CDR1 SGHTA and CDR2 FQGNSA come from the germline V gene. The CDR3 loop reads CASSLGSKVYNEQSF. The CDR3 region has the DNA TGTGCCAGCAGCTTAGGAAGTAAGGTCTACAATGAGCAGTCCTTC.

The V and J genes are TRBV6-6 and TRBJ2-3, with D unresolved. Deletions cut 5 bases from V and 5 bases from J, with 14 bases between. Germline loops: CDR1 MNHNY, CDR2 SVGAGI (reference sequence). The CDR3 loop spans 14 amino acids. The CDR3 protein is CASSAAYRGDTQYF. The CDR3 nucleotides are TGTGCCAGCAGTGCAGCATATAGAGGAGATACGCAGTATTTT.

This clonotype has at least ten counts. The chain employs TRBV3-1 and TRBJ2-1; D possibly matches TRBD1 or TRBD2 (5 bases each). The CDR3 contains 14 residues. CDR1 is LGHDT, CDR2 YNNKEL, per germline (reference sequence). V was shortened by 1 base and J by 9 bases, with 13 bases between the two germline ends. DNA of the CDR3: TGTGCCAGCAGCCAAGTTGCCGGGGCCACTGAGCAGTTCTTC. Amino acid sequence: CASSQVAGATEQFF.

The chain has TRBV28 and TRBJ2-3; TRBD2 aligns across 8 bases. Germline assignment: CDR1 MDHEN and CDR2 SYDVKM. This CDR3 has 16 residues. Trimming at V came to 5 bases and at J to 1 base, leaving 8 bases not matched to a gene. The CDR3 DNA reads TGTGCCAGCAGTCCCGAACGGGAGGGCGGCACAGATACGCAGTATTTT. Translating it yields CASSPEREGGTDTQYF.

CDR3 nucleotides: TGTGCCAGCAGCCTAACAGGGGGCCAGCCCCAGCATTTT. Amino acids: CASSLTGGQPQHF. The rearrangement uses TRBV12-3 or TRBV12-4 and TRBJ1-5; 9 nucleotides align to TRBD1. V dropped 6 bases and J dropped 7; count of bases not matched to a gene: 4. The CDR3 runs to 13 residues.

As for this clonotype: A much larger clone is a single base away; this may be a read error. This chain connects TRBV2 to TRBJ2-2; TRBD1 or TRBD2 may be the D gene (6 bases each). This CDR3 comprises 16 residues. CDR1 SNHLY and CDR2 FYNNEI come from the germline V gene. The CDR3 DNA is TGTGCCAGCAGTGCAAGGGGGGCCCGGAACACCGCGGAGCTGTTTTTT. This translates into CASSARGARNTAELFF.

This clonotype was detected ten times or more. This chain joins TRBV12-3 or TRBV12-4 and TRBJ2-6, with D hard to call. V lost 8 bases and J 2 bases, leaving 22 bases between the germline ends. The CDR3 extends over 18 amino acids. This CDR3 reads CASRRPSWTGPGANVLTF. The CDR3 bases are TGTGCCAGCCGCCGACCGTCGTGGACCGGGCCTGGGGCCAACGTCCTGACTTTC.

This clonotype has a handful of counts. This could be a read error, since a much larger clone is one nucleotide away. The V call is TRBV29-1, the J call TRBJ2-1; 7 bases agree with TRBD2. V dropped 6 bases and J dropped 0; count of bases not matched to a gene: 8. CDR1 and CDR2 (germline): SQVTM, ANQGSEA. This CDR3 is 15 amino acids long. This CDR3 reads CSVDLADNSYNEQFF. CDR3 DNA sequence: TGCAGCGTCGATCTAGCGGATAACTCCTACAATGAGCAGTTCTTC.

This clonotype has a count of ten or more. The genes are TRBV11-2 and TRBJ2-5, with 10 positions matching TRBD2. CDR1 SGHAT and CDR2 FQNNGV come from the germline V gene. V was pared by 3 bases and J by 3 bases, with 4 bases of the junction left unmatched. The CDR3 spans 15 residues. The CDR3 nucleotides are TGTGCCAGCAGCTTTATGCTAGCGGGGGAAGAGACCCAGTACTTC. Its translation: CASSFMLAGEETQYF.

This clonotype occurred many times. The J gene is TRBJ1-1, the V gene TRBV3-1; D is uncertain. V dropped 0 bases and J dropped 5 bases, with 7 bases sitting between them. Germline CDR1 and CDR2: LGHDT and YNNKEL (reference sequence). CDR3 length: 13 residues. Here the CDR3 reads CASSQEGGTEAFF. CDR3 nucleotides: TGTGCCAGCAGCCAAGAAGGTGGGACTGAAGCTTTCTTT.

The V call is TRBV12-3 or TRBV12-4, the J call TRBJ2-1, with 9 bases that match TRBD2. The CDR3 is 16 residues long. The V segment lost 7 bases and the J segment 3 bases; nucleotides outside the gene matches: 10. The DNA for the CDR3 is TGTGCCAGCAATACTTTGTCTAGCGGGAACTACAATGAGCAGTTCTTC. Translating it yields CASNTLSSGNYNEQFF.

Sample share makes this clonotype medium-sized. V is TRBV29-1 and J is TRBJ2-1; 7 bases match TRBD2. The germline CDR1 and CDR2 sequences are SQVTM and ANQGSEA. The CDR3 extends over 14 amino acids. V lost 6 bases, J lost 5 bases, and 10 bases stayed unmatched. CDR3 protein: CSVQRDLLDNEQFF. CDR3 nucleotides: TGCAGCGTACAGCGGGATTTATTAGACAATGAGCAGTTCTTC.

The chain couples TRBV7-2 to TRBJ2-2, with TRBD1 identical over 8 bases. This CDR3 comprises 15 residues. Germline trimming cut 4 bases from V and 6 bases from J; bases unmatched to any gene: 7. Germline lookup yields CDR1 SGHTA and CDR2 FQGNSA. The CDR3 region has the DNA TGTGCCAGCAGCTCCAGGACAGGGATGTCCGGGGAGCTGTTTTTT. This translates into CASSSRTGMSGELFF.

At least ten counts were recorded for this clonotype. The gene calls are TRBV5-1 and TRBJ2-7; TRBD2 might be the D (5 bases). The CDR3 has 13 amino acids. The germline CDR1 and CDR2 sequences are SGHRS and YFSETQ. With 3 bases removed from V and 6 bases from J, the gap between germline ends came to 13 bases. CDR3 amino acids: CASSSLAGGEQYF. The DNA for the CDR3 is TGCGCCAGCAGCTCGCTAGCAGGAGGCGAGCAGTACTTC.

Worth noting for this clonotype: Given a much more abundant clone one base away, this may be a read error. This chain joins TRBV29-1 and TRBJ1-5, with 8 positions matching TRBD1. The CDR3 covers 13 residues. In germline, CDR1 is SQVTM, CDR2 ANQGSEA. J lost 6 bases, V lost 4 bases, and 5 bases had no gene match. DNA for the CDR3: TGCAGCGTTGGTCAGGGGGCGGGTCAGCCCCAGCATTTT. It codes for CSVGQGAGQPQHF. The whole variable domain, filled in from reference TRBV29-1 and TRBJ1-5, reads SAVISQKPSRDICQRGTSLTIQCQVDSQVTMMFWYRQQPGQSLTLIATANQGSEATYESGFVIDKFPISRPNLTFSTLTVSNMSPEDSSIYLCSVGQGAGQPQHFGDGTRLSIL.

In its sample, this clonotype was seen many times. CDR3 amino acids: CASSDHIRGPETQYF. DNA of the CDR3: TGTGCCAGCAGTGATCATATCCGGGGGCCTGAGACCCAGTACTTC. The chain has TRBV25-1 and TRBJ2-5; perhaps D is TRBD1 or TRBD2 (6 bases each). CDR1 MGHDK and CDR2 SYGVNS come from the germline V gene. V lost 3 bases and J 5 bases, leaving 16 bases between the germline ends. The CDR3 length is 15 residues.

This clonotype was seen at least ten times. The chain links TRBV28 to TRBJ1-1; 7 positions match TRBD1. Trimming removed 6 bases from V and 4 bases from J; junction bases left unmatched: 5. The CDR3 runs to 13 residues. The V gene's germline CDR1 is MDHEN and CDR2 SYDVKM. CDR3 bases: TGTGCCAGCAGGCTACAGGGGAGCACTGAAGCTTTCTTT. This encodes CASRLQGSTEAFF.

This clonotype was observed many times. The rearrangement joins TRBV6-1 to TRBJ1-6; D is ambiguous. Germline-derived CDR1 and CDR2 are MNHNS and SASEGT. CDR3 length: 11 amino acids. Trimming pared 7 bases from V and 10 bases from J, leaving 8 bases between. The CDR3 protein is CASMGGSPLHF. CDR3 nucleotides: TGTGCCAGCATGGGTGGGTCACCCCTCCACTTT.

This clonotype has at least ten counts. The chain is built from TRBV29-1 and TRBJ1-1, with D unresolved. Germline V gene data show CDR1 as SQVTM and CDR2 as ANQGSEA. The CDR3 is 12 amino acids. Trimming shortened V by 6 bases and J by 1 base, and 9 bases separated the two germline ends. The CDR3 sequence is CSVPTSNTEAFF. The CDR3 bases are TGCAGCGTGCCTACATCGAACACTGAAGCTTTCTTT.

This clonotype has at least ten counts. This chain connects TRBV20-1 to TRBJ2-2, with 7 nucleotides matching TRBD2. J gave up 1 base and V 0 bases, and 5 bases lay outside the gene matches. The CDR3 loop spans 16 amino acids. CDR1 is DFQATT and CDR2 is SNEGSKA in the germline V gene (reference sequence). As DNA, the CDR3 is TGCAGTGCTAGAGATCTTGCTAGCGGGAACACCGGGGAGCTGTTTTTT. Translated, it gives CSARDLASGNTGELFF.

There are many counts of this clonotype. The rearrangement uses TRBV5-1 and TRBJ2-1, with a weak D call TRBD2 (6 bases). The CDR3 length is 16 residues. Germline V lookup: CDR1 SGHRS, CDR2 YFSETQ. Trimming pared 5 bases from V and 8 bases from J, leaving 23 bases between. CDR3 sequence reads: CASSPIWRGASHEQFF. The DNA for the CDR3 is TGCGCCAGCAGTCCGATCTGGCGGGGAGCCTCCCATGAGCAGTTCTTC.

This clonotype has at least ten counts. The chain has TRBV14 and TRBJ2-2; D is uncertain. The CDR3 loop spans 12 amino acids. Per germline, CDR1 SGHDN and CDR2 FVKESK. The V and J ends lost 2 bases and 5 bases respectively, with 3 bases between them. The CDR3 here is CASSQSTGELFF. The CDR3 nucleotides are TGTGCCAGCAGCCAATCTACCGGGGAGCTGTTTTTT.

Details on this clonotype: A much larger clone sits a single nucleotide away, making a read error possible. V gene TRBV28 combines with J gene TRBJ1-2; 11 bases line up with TRBD1. This CDR3 has 13 amino acids. CDR1 MDHEN and CDR2 SYDVKM come from the germline V gene. CDR3 DNA sequence: TGTGCCAGCAGCCGGGACAGGGGGGATAGCTACATCTTC. Amino acids: CASSRDRGDSYIF.

Many counts were recorded for this clonotype. The chain employs TRBV5-1 and TRBJ2-3; D is undetermined. CDR1 is SGHRS, CDR2 YFSETQ, per germline. Trimming removed 0 bases at V and 2 bases at J, with 4 bases between. This CDR3 has 13 residues. CDR3: CASSLAVTDTQYF. The CDR3 nucleotides are TGCGCCAGCAGCTTGGCGGTCACAGATACGCAGTATTTT.

With regard to this clonotype: No conserved phenylalanine or tryptophan ends this CDR3, so it is likely a read error. The chain uses TRBV30 and TRBJ1-6; 7 nucleotides match TRBD1. The trim removed 3 bases at V and 5 bases at J, leaving 10 bases unmatched. Per the germline V gene, CDR1 is GTSNPN and CDR2 is SVGIG (reference sequence). This CDR3 spans 16 amino acids. The CDR3 bases are TGTGCCTGGAGGGCCTGGGGAGGGGGCGATAATTCACCCCTCCACCTT. Its translation: CAWRAWGGGDNSPLHL.

Of note for this clonotype: A much larger clone lies a single base off, so this may be a read error. The chain combines TRBV6-1 with TRBJ1-2; D ambiguous. Per the germline V gene, CDR1 is MNHNS and CDR2 is SASEGT. Trimming removed 6 bases from V and 6 bases from J, with 5 bases in between. This CDR3 comprises 10 residues. This chain's CDR3 is CASRGDGYTF. CDR3 nucleotides: TGTGCCAGCAGGGGAGATGGCTACACCTTC.

This clonotype was picked up many times. This chain links TRBV28 with TRBJ1-5, with 7 nucleotides matching TRBD1. V was pared by 3 bases and J by 6 bases, with 8 bases of the junction left unmatched. CDR1 is MDHEN and CDR2 is SYDVKM in the germline V gene. CDR3 length equals 15 residues. The CDR3: CASSLYYRGGQPQHF. The CDR3 DNA sequence: TGTGCCAGCAGTTTGTACTACAGGGGCGGTCAGCCCCAGCATTTT.